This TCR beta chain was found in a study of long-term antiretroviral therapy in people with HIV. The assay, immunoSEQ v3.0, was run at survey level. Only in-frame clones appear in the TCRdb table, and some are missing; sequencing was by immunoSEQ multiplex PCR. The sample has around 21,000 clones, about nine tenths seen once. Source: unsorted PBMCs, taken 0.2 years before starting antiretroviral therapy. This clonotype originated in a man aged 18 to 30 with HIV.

Here the CDR3 DNA reads TGTGCCAGCAGCTTCGGCGGCGGGACAGAAGCTTTCTTT. The encoded protein is CASSFGGGTEAFF. The chain links TRBV7-9 to TRBJ1-1, with a possible D match to TRBD1 (6 bases). CDR3 length equals 13 residues. Germline CDR1 is SEHNR and CDR2 is FQNEAQ (reference sequence). V shed 3 bases and J shed 8 bases, with 13 bases lying between them.